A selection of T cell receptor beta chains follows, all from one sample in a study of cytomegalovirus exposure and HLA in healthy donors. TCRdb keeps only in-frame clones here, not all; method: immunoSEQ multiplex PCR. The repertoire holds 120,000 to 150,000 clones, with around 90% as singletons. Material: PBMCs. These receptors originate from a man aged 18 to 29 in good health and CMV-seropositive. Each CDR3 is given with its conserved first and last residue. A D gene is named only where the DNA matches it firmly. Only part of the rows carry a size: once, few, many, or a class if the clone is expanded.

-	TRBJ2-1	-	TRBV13	CASRPGGKWYEQFF	TGTGCCAGCCGCCCCGGGGGTAAGTGGTACGAGCAGTTCTTC
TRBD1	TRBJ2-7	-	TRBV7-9	CASSRQGIVGYEQYF	TGTGCCAGCAGCAGACAGGGTATAGTGGGGTACGAGCAGTACTTC
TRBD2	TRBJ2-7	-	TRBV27	CASSPSGTLRHYEQYF	TGTGCCAGCAGTCCTAGCGGGACTCTTCGGCACTACGAGCAGTACTTC
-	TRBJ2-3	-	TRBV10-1	CASSLADTQYF	TGCGCCAGCAGTCTAGCAGATACGCAGTATTTT
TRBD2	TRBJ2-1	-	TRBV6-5	CASSRGGRYNEQFF	TGTGCCAGCAGCCGGGGGGGCAGATACAATGAGCAGTTCTTC
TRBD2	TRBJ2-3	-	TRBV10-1	CASTAGGTDTQYF	TGCGCCAGCACAGCGGGGGGCACAGATACGCAGTATTTT
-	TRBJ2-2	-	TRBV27	CASSTGQNTGELFF	TGTGCCAGCAGTACCGGACAGAACACCGGGGAGCTGTTTTTT
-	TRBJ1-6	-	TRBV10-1	CASSATGRSMHSPLHF	TGCGCCAGCAGTGCTACAGGGAGAAGTATGCATTCACCCCTCCACTTT
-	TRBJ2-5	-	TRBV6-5	CASSYQRQETQYF	TGTGCCAGCAGTTACCAACGGCAAGAGACCCAGTACTTC
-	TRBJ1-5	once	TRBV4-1	CASSRETGYSNQPQHF	TGCGCCAGCAGCCGGGAGACAGGATATAGCAATCAGCCCCAGCATTTT